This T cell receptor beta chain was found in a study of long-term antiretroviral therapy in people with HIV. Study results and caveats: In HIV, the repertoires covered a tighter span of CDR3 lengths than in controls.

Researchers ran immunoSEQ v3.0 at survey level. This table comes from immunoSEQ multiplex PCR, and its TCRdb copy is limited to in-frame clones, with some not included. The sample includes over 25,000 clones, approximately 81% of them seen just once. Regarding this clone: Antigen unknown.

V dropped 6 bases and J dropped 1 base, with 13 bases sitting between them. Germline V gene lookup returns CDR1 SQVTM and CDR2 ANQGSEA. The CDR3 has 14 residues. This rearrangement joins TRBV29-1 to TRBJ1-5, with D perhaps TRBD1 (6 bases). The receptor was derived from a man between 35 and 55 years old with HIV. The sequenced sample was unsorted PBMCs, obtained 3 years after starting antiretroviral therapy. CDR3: CSVQGGGSNQPQHF. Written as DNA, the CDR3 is TGCAGCGTACAGGGAGGCGGCAGCAATCAGCCCCAGCATTTT.